The 16 T cell receptor beta chains below come from one sample, sequenced in a study of blood T cell repertoires in COVID-19. The assay was immunoSEQ multiplex PCR, and TCRdb's table has in-frame clones only and misses some. The table has about 150,000 clones, 60% to 85% seen once; the top ten hold roughly 15%. The sample consisted of peripheral blood. The receptors originated from a man in his fifties with acute or convalescent COVID-19.

The rearrangement links TRBV19 to TRBJ2-7; a possible D gene is TRBD1 (7 bases). Trimming shortened V by 1 base and J by 2 bases, and 9 bases separated the two germline ends. CDR1 and CDR2 from the germline V gene are LNHDA and SQIVND (reference sequence). The CDR3 runs 14 residues. The CDR3 loop reads CASSIGRGAYEQYF. Written as DNA, the CDR3 is TGTGCCAGTAGTATAGGCAGGGGGGCCTACGAGCAGTACTTC.

This chain links TRBV10-2 with TRBJ1-5; 10 bases agree with TRBD1. The CDR3 has 14 residues. V shed 6 bases, J shed 2 bases, and the junction held 1 base outside the gene matches. In germline, CDR1 is WSHSY, CDR2 SAAADI. The CDR3 DNA follows: TGCGCCAGCAGCGGGACAGGGGGCAATCAGCCCCAGCATTTT. This encodes CASSGTGGNQPQHF.

A remark on this clone: The sample carries other DNA sequences with the same CDR3. The chain joins TRBV5-1 to TRBJ1-1, with TRBD1 matching over 9 bases. The CDR3 runs 14 residues. CDR1 and CDR2 (germline): SGHRS, YFSETQ. Losses at the gene ends were 4 bases for V and 4 bases for J; bases not matched to a gene: 5. This CDR3 reads CASSLTGGFTEAFF. DNA of the CDR3: TGCGCCAGCAGCCTGACAGGGGGTTTCACTGAAGCTTTCTTT.

The chain joins TRBV28 to TRBJ1-1; TRBD1 matches 9 bases. The V and J ends lost 5 bases and 3 bases, in that order; junction bases with no gene match: 4. Germline CDR1 and CDR2: MDHEN and SYDVKM. The CDR3 is 14 amino acids. The DNA for the CDR3 is TGTGCCAGCAGTCCCGGGACAGGGTACACTGAAGCTTTCTTT. Amino acid sequence: CASSPGTGYTEAFF.

Remarks on this clone: Other DNA variants within this sample encode the same CDR3. The V call is TRBV5-1, the J call TRBJ2-7; 7 bases map to TRBD1. This CDR3 comprises 13 residues. The J segment lost 6 bases and the V segment lost 0 bases, leaving 3 bases of the junction unmatched. The germline gives CDR1 SGHRS, CDR2 YFSETQ. In DNA form, the CDR3 reads TGCGCCAGCAGCTTGGAGGGGGCGGGCGAGCAGTACGTC. Translated: CASSLEGAGEQYV.

This clone was seen only once. J is TRBJ2-5 and V is TRBV2, with D perhaps TRBD2 (7 bases). Germline values: CDR1 SNHLY, CDR2 FYNNEI. Deletions cut 4 bases from V and 3 bases from J, with 18 bases between. CDR3 size: 16 residues. The CDR3 coding sequence is TGTGCCAGCAGTGGAGGGGGGGCACTAGCCGAAGAGACCCAGTACTTC. Its protein is CASSGGGALAEETQYF.

This chain joins TRBV30 and TRBJ2-5; TRBD1 might be the D (5 bases). Germline loops: CDR1 GTSNPN, CDR2 SVGIG (reference sequence). The CDR3 contains 16 residues. V was cut by 3 bases and J by 5 bases, with 22 bases left in between. This CDR3 is CAWSDFRALVQETQYF. Here the CDR3 DNA reads TGTGCCTGGAGCGACTTCAGGGCCCTCGTTCAGGAGACCCAGTACTTC.

In its sample, this clone was seen a few times. The J gene is TRBJ2-7, the V gene TRBV7-2; possibly TRBD2 for D (6 bases). V dropped 5 bases and J dropped 7 bases, with 18 bases sitting between them. The CDR3 sequence is 14 residues long. Germline V gene sequence: CDR1 SGHTA, CDR2 FQGNSA. CDR3 nucleotides: TGTGCCAGCAGCCCCAGAGGGAGGTTGGGGGAGCAGTACGTC. Its protein product is CASSPRGRLGEQYV.

The J gene is TRBJ2-3, the V gene TRBV6-4; TRBD2 agrees at 9 bases. This CDR3 region has 16 residues. Germline CDR1 reads MRHNA; CDR2 reads SNTAGT. J lost 0 bases, V lost 6 bases, and 7 bases had no gene match. The CDR3 sequence: CASRDQAGGSTDTQYF. CDR3 DNA sequence: TGTGCCAGCAGGGATCAAGCGGGGGGCAGCACAGATACGCAGTATTTT.

The rearrangement joins TRBV5-1 to TRBJ1-2, with 8 bases aligning to TRBD1. Germline lookup yields CDR1 SGHRS and CDR2 YFSETQ. The J segment lost 8 bases and the V segment lost 4 bases, leaving 7 bases of the junction unmatched. CDR3 length: 13 amino acids. This CDR3 is CASSHQGADGYTF. Written as DNA, the CDR3 is TGCGCCAGCAGCCATCAGGGGGCGGACGGCTACACCTTC.

The V gene is TRBV2, the J gene TRBJ2-7; the D is unclear. The CDR3 totals 12 residues. V was pared by 3 bases and J by 3 bases, with 6 bases between. Germline CDR1 SNHLY, CDR2 FYNNEI. CDR3 residues: CASSDHSYEQYF. Written as DNA, the CDR3 is TGTGCCAGCAGTGATCACAGCTACGAGCAGTACTTC.

This clone came up once. The rearrangement links TRBV5-5 to TRBJ1-6; perhaps TRBD1 as D (6 bases). The CDR3 covers 16 residues. From germline, CDR1 is SGHKS and CDR2 YYEKEE (reference sequence). Trimming took 0 bases from V and 4 from J, leaving 11 bases between them. CDR3 nucleotides: TGTGCCAGCAGCTTGGGACAGGCCGAATATAATTCACCCCTCCACTTT. The encoded protein is CASSLGQAEYNSPLHF. Based on the CDR3 plus reference TRBV5-5 and TRBJ1-6, the full variable domain is DAGVTQSPTHLIKTRGQQVTLRCSPISGHKSVSWYQQVLGQGPQFIFQYYEKEERGRGNFPDRFSARQFPNYSSELNVNALLLGDSALYLCASSLGQAEYNSPLHFGNGTRLTVT.

This clone showed up just a few times. DNA for the CDR3: TGTGCCAGCTTATTGGACAGAAACACTGAAGCTTTCTTT. This sequence encodes CASLLDRNTEAFF. The chain couples TRBV7-8 to TRBJ1-1, with D possibly TRBD1 on 6 matching bases. Germline-derived CDR1 and CDR2 are SGHVS and FQNEAQ. V gave up 8 bases and J gave up 2 bases, with 12 bases separating them. The length of the CDR3 is 13 residues.

This clone was seen only a few times. CDR3: CASSGNRGSEQYF. DNA of the CDR3: TGCGCCAGCAGTGGAAACAGGGGCAGCGAGCAGTACTTC. The chain links TRBV10-1 to TRBJ2-7, with 7 nucleotides matching TRBD1. V trimming: 4 bases; J trimming: 6 bases; junction bases outside the gene matches: 6. Germline-derived CDR1 and CDR2 are WNHNN and SYGVQD (reference sequence). This CDR3 has 13 amino acids.

V is TRBV6-5 and J is TRBJ2-7, with 7 bases aligning to TRBD2. V was clipped by 7 bases and J by 5 bases; unmatched bases: 8. The germline V gene encodes CDR1 MNHEY and CDR2 SVGAGI. The CDR3 has 13 amino acids. CDR3 sequence (DNA): TGTGCCAGCACCCCGCCGGGGGGTGACGAGCAGTACTTC. Translated, it gives CASTPPGGDEQYF.

The chain joins TRBV5-8 to TRBJ1-5; D perhaps matches TRBD1 (5 bases). CDR1 SGHTS and CDR2 YDEGEE come from the germline V gene. This CDR3 spans 14 amino acids. The germline V and J ends were trimmed by 4 bases and 6 bases, with 14 bases remaining between them. CDR3 in DNA: TGTGCCAGCAGCACGGGGGGTGCGGGTCAGCCCCAGCATTTT. This codes for CASSTGGAGQPQHF.